This T cell receptor beta chain was recorded in a study of identical twins. A universal primer site was created by template switching, with the cDNA bearing unique molecular identifiers. TCRdb re-called the 5' RACE reads through MiXCR, storing one row per CDR3 protein. The table has nearly 250,000 distinct CDR3 sequences, 5.5% to 7% seen once. Regarding the study as a whole: Partly confounded zero-insertion analyses could result from invariant MAIT and iNKT cells. Twin pairs had excess sharing that was weaker in beta out-of-frame sequences.

Note on this clonotype: Its antigen remains unidentified.

This CDR3 comprises 13 residues. V lost 1 base and J 2 bases, leaving 6 bases between the germline ends. From germline, CDR1 is SGHVS and CDR2 FNYEAQ. This sample was shared with a second study, whose subject was yellow fever vaccine responses in identical twins.

The sequence was collected from a woman aged 18-29 years in good health. The V gene is TRBV7-6, the J gene TRBJ2-7; D not certain. Source material: memory (CD45RO+) T cells sorted from blood. The chain's CDR3 is CASSLGSAYEQYF. The CDR3 region has the DNA TGTGCCAGCAGCTTAGGTTCAGCCTACGAGCAGTACTTC. The full variable domain, with the rest looked up from reference TRBV7-6 and TRBJ2-7, is GAGVSQSPRYKVTKRGQDVALRCDPISGHVSLYWYRQALGQGPEFLTYFNYEAQQDKSGLPNDRFSAERPEGSISTLTIQRTEQRDSAMYRCASSLGSAYEQYFGPGTRLTVT.